This TCR beta chain came from a study of cytomegalovirus exposure and HLA in healthy donors. Regarding the study as a whole: The investigators catalogued 150 to 200 TCR beta chains as cytomegalovirus-associated.

The data were produced by immunoSEQ multiplex PCR, yet TCRdb's version contains in-frame clones alone and is incomplete. The sample lists tens of thousands of clones, just over 90% occurring once. The donors were part of the validation cohort of 120 or so subjects. That cohort was separate from the first cohort, which comprised several hundred subjects. On this clone itself: Its antigen is currently unknown.

Germline CDR1 and CDR2: SGHTA and FQGTGA. There are 17 residues in the CDR3. Trimming took off 4 bases at V and 2 bases at J, with 18 bases between the two ends. Sequences were obtained from PBMCs. This sequence joins TRBV7-3 and TRBJ2-1; maybe TRBD2 (7 bases). The sequence derives from a man between 18 and 35 years old in good health and CMV-seronegative. For the CDR3, the DNA is TGTGCCAGCAGCTCTAAGGGGGGAGGGCCGCCCTACAATGAGCAGTTCTTC. Translating gives CASSSKGGGPPYNEQFF.